One and the same sample provided the 27 T cell receptor beta chains below, sequenced in a study of human T cells and chemical hapten exposure. Described time point: pre-sensitization, week 0. Documented treatment: therapeutic diphenylcyclopropenone sensitization with weekly scalp DPC. Someone pulled total RNA out of unfractionated whole blood. TCRdb re-called the RACE reads with MiXCR, one entry per CDR3 protein. The sample lists tens of thousands of distinct CDR3 sequences; about 12% were seen once. Sample: whole blood, taken in connection with sensitization to the hapten diphenylcyclopropenone (DPC). Receptors originate from a woman aged 40 to 50 with alopecia areata. Some clones in this sample may be carry-over from other donors' samples.

This clonotype was counted only a few times. The chain employs TRBV6-2 or TRBV6-3 and TRBJ1-2, with D uncertain. The CDR3 is made up of 11 amino acids. CDR1 and CDR2 from the germline V gene are MNHEY and SVGEGT. The V and J ends lost 2 bases and 4 bases respectively, with 2 bases between them. The CDR3 DNA is TGTGCCAGCAGTTACCCCTATGGCTACACCTTC. It is translated as CASSYPYGYTF.

This clonotype was detected many times. This rearrangement joins TRBV20-1 to TRBJ2-2; D unclear. The length of the CDR3 is 13 residues. Trimming took 4 bases from V and 0 from J, leaving 6 bases between them. Germline V lookup: CDR1 DFQATT, CDR2 SNEGSKA (reference sequence). This CDR3 reads CSAIIPNTGELFF. The CDR3 DNA sequence: TGCAGTGCTATCATCCCGAACACCGGGGAGCTGTTTTTT.

This sequence joins TRBV19 and TRBJ2-7; D may match TRBD1 or TRBD2 (6 bases each). CDR1 and CDR2 from the germline V gene are LNHDA and SQIVND (reference sequence). The germline V and J ends were trimmed by 7 bases and 2 bases, with 21 bases remaining between them. The CDR3 totals 16 residues. CDR3 nucleotide sequence: TGTGCCAGTATGGGACTGGCGGCAGGGGACACCTACGAGCAGTACTTC. It specifies CASMGLAAGDTYEQYF.

The table lists this clonotype with many counts. The rearrangement joins TRBV3-1 to TRBJ2-6; no clear D gene. CDR1 and CDR2 from the germline V gene are LGHDT and YNNKEL (reference sequence). Trimming took 4 bases from V and 6 from J, leaving 19 bases between them. CDR3 length equals 17 residues. The CDR3, as DNA: TGTGCCAGCAGCCCAGTTGCCGGCAAGACTTCGGCCAACGTCCTGACTTTC. Its translation is CASSPVAGKTSANVLTF.

This clonotype was counted at least ten times. This chain connects TRBV20-1 to TRBJ1-4, with D possibly TRBD1 on 5 matching bases. Germline V lookup: CDR1 DFQATT, CDR2 SNEGSKA (reference sequence). The CDR3 runs to 15 residues. V was cut by 1 base and J by 0 bases, with 9 bases left in between. The CDR3 DNA reads as TGCAGTGCTAGAGTGAAAGGGGCAACTAATGAAAAACTGTTTTTT. Its protein product is CSARVKGATNEKLFF.

On this clonotype itself: Germline and junction disagree at one end, which may indicate a read error. The chain uses TRBV5-1 and TRBJ1-2, with 7 bases identical to TRBD1. The CDR3 runs to 15 residues. Per the germline V gene, CDR1 is SGHRS and CDR2 is YFSETQ. The DNA of the CDR3 is TGCACCAGCAGCGGGGGACAGAATACCGACTATGGCTACACCTTC. The encoded protein is CTSSGGQNTDYGYTF.

This clonotype has at least ten counts. This sequence joins TRBV5-4 and TRBJ2-7, with D perhaps matching TRBD1 (6 bases). Germline assignment: CDR1 SGHNT and CDR2 YYREEE (reference sequence). Trimming cost V 4 bases and J 6 bases, with 11 bases left between them. CDR3 size: 12 residues. In DNA, the CDR3 is TGTGCCAGCAGCCTGACAGGTGGCGAGCAGTACTTC. It is translated as CASSLTGGEQYF.

This clonotype was seen only a few times. The rearrangement links TRBV7-2 to TRBJ2-5, with 7 bases lining up with TRBD2. J lost 2 bases, V lost 0 bases, and 3 bases had no gene match. Looked up from germline, CDR1 is SGHTA and CDR2 is FQGNSA. The CDR3 sequence is 15 residues long. CDR3 in DNA: TGTGCCAGCAGCTTAGCGCGGGGGAGTCAAGAGACCCAGTACTTC. Translated: CASSLARGSQETQYF.

This clonotype has only one observation. CDR3 in DNA: TGCAGTGCTAAACTAGCGGGGTACAATGAGCAGTTCTTC. Its translation is CSAKLAGYNEQFF. The chain couples TRBV20-1 to TRBJ2-1; 10 positions agree with TRBD2. Trimming removed 4 bases from V and 4 bases from J; junction bases left unmatched: 1. The CDR3 runs 13 residues. The germline gives CDR1 DFQATT, CDR2 SNEGSKA (reference sequence).

This clonotype was seen at least ten times. The V gene is TRBV6-5, the J gene TRBJ2-7, with 8 bases fitting TRBD1. V lost 2 bases and J lost 2; bases outside the gene matches: 5. CDR1 and CDR2 from the germline V gene are MNHEY and SVGAGI. The CDR3 covers 15 residues. The CDR3 is CASSYRTGLAYEQYF. As DNA, the CDR3 is TGTGCCAGCAGTTACCGGACAGGGTTAGCCTACGAGCAGTACTTC.

This clonotype occurred many times. V and J are TRBV6-2 or TRBV6-3 and TRBJ2-3; D not resolved. Germline assignment: CDR1 MNHEY and CDR2 SVGEGT. The CDR3 extends over 15 amino acids. V was trimmed by 5 bases and J by 0 bases, leaving 12 bases between them. This chain's CDR3 is CASSQADPSTDTQYF. DNA of the CDR3: TGTGCCAGCAGTCAGGCAGATCCTAGCACAGATACGCAGTATTTT.

This clonotype was seen ten or more times. The chain couples TRBV29-1 to TRBJ2-3; perhaps TRBD2 as D (6 bases). With 6 bases removed from V and 4 bases from J, the gap between germline ends came to 14 bases. There are 13 residues in the CDR3. Germline loops: CDR1 SQVTM, CDR2 ANQGSEA. The CDR3 DNA sequence: TGCAGCGTCGGGCTAGTAGCGGCAGATACGCAGTATTTT. Translated: CSVGLVAADTQYF.

This sequence joins TRBV7-9 and TRBJ2-1; the match to TRBD1 covers 7 bases. V gave up 4 bases and J gave up 9 bases; unmatched junction bases: 18. Germline V gene data show CDR1 as SEHNR and CDR2 as FQNEAQ (reference sequence). CDR3 size: 17 residues. In DNA, the CDR3 is TGTGCCAGCAGCTCTATAGGGGGCCAGACCGCAGGTATTGAGCAGTTCTTC. Translation gives CASSSIGGQTAGIEQFF.

V and J are TRBV2 and TRBJ2-5, with 12 nucleotides matching TRBD2. From germline, CDR1 is SNHLY and CDR2 FYNNEI. V dropped 6 bases and J dropped 5; count of bases not matched to a gene: 10. There are 16 residues in the CDR3. CDR3 sequence: CASSPGTSGSSETQYF. The CDR3 bases are TGTGCCAGCAGCCCCGGGACTAGCGGGTCTTCGGAGACCCAGTACTTC.

Points on this clonotype: This clone may be a read error of a much larger clone one base away. The chain links TRBV12-3 or TRBV12-4 to TRBJ2-7; TRBD2 matches 10 bases. There are 16 residues in the CDR3. This CDR3 is CASSSSGASGGYEQNF. The DNA for the CDR3 is TGTGCCAGCAGTTCCTCGGGGGCTAGCGGGGGTTACGAGCAGAACTTC.

About this clonotype: A much larger clone lies one base from this, so it may be a read error. The chain has TRBV9 and TRBJ2-7; 10 bases are a match to TRBD1. The CDR3 covers 13 residues. Germline V CDR1 and CDR2: SGDLS, YYNGEE. CDR3 DNA: TGTACCAGCAGCGTAGGGACAGGGGACGAGCAGTACTTC. This encodes CTSSVGTGDEQYF.

This clonotype was counted many times. The chain couples TRBV20-1 to TRBJ2-3, with TRBD2 matching 14 bases. The CDR3 runs 15 residues. After removal of 4 bases from V and 5 bases from J, the junction contained 5 bases not matched to a gene. Looked up from germline, CDR1 is DFQATT and CDR2 is SNEGSKA (reference sequence). The CDR3 loop reads CSATGLAGEQDTQYF. The CDR3 DNA reads TGCAGTGCTACGGGACTAGCGGGAGAACAAGATACGCAGTATTTT.

This sequence joins TRBV6-5 and TRBJ2-3, with 8 bases fitting TRBD2. V lost 8 bases to trimming and J lost 2 bases; unmatched junction nucleotides: 9. The V gene's germline CDR1 is MNHEY and CDR2 SVGAGI. The CDR3 has 15 residues. The CDR3 protein is CASGETSGSTDTQYF. In DNA, the CDR3 is TGTGCCAGCGGGGAAACTAGCGGCTCCACAGATACGCAGTATTTT.

This sequence joins TRBV28 and TRBJ2-3; no definite D call. Germline CDR1 reads MDHEN; CDR2 reads SYDVKM. The CDR3 is made up of 12 amino acids. Trimming pared 6 bases from V and 0 bases from J, leaving 4 bases between. The DNA for the CDR3 is TGTGCCAGCAGAGAAAGCACAGATACGCAGTATTTT. It yields the protein CASRESTDTQYF.

There are many counts of this clonotype. This chain connects TRBV29-1 to TRBJ1-1; D not resolved. Looked up from germline, CDR1 is SQVTM and CDR2 is ANQGSEA. There are 10 residues in the CDR3. V was pared by 4 bases and J by 6 bases, with 6 bases between. The CDR3 protein is CSVVTPEAFF. The DNA of the CDR3 is TGCAGCGTTGTCACCCCTGAAGCTTTCTTT.

This clonotype occurred a few times. The V gene is TRBV7-3, the J gene TRBJ1-2; 10 positions agree with TRBD1. This CDR3 contains 14 residues. Germline lookup yields CDR1 SGHTA and CDR2 FQGTGA. The ends lost 4 bases at V and 8 bases at J; junction bases unmatched: 7. The CDR3 DNA reads as TGTGCCAGCAGCTCGGGACAGGGGAGTAGCGGCTACACCTTC. It specifies CASSSGQGSSGYTF.

This chain connects TRBV28 to TRBJ2-1, with 7 bases lining up with TRBD1. J was trimmed by 6 bases and V by 5 bases; bases with no gene match: 16. CDR1 is MDHEN and CDR2 is SYDVKM in the germline V gene. CDR3 length: 17 residues. CDR3 amino acids: CASSPPLYRGVFNEQFF. CDR3 coding DNA: TGTGCCAGCAGTCCCCCCCTTTACAGGGGTGTTTTCAATGAGCAGTTCTTC.

In its sample, this clonotype was seen a few times. The rearrangement uses TRBV28 and TRBJ2-1; D not certain. Germline loops: CDR1 MDHEN, CDR2 SYDVKM. Trimming pared 7 bases from V and 1 base from J, leaving 8 bases between. This CDR3 has 13 amino acids. The CDR3 bases are TGTGCCAGCAAAGGTTCATCCTACAATGAGCAGTTCTTC. Translated, it gives CASKGSSYNEQFF.

In its sample, this clonotype was seen many times. The V and J genes are TRBV7-8 and TRBJ2-1; 13 positions match TRBD2. V was clipped by 5 bases and J by 7 bases; unmatched bases: 11. Germline values: CDR1 SGHVS, CDR2 FQNEAQ. This CDR3 is 17 amino acids long. The CDR3 is CASSPRTSGGGGNEQFF. The CDR3 coding sequence is TGTGCCAGCAGCCCCCGGACTAGCGGGGGCGGGGGGAATGAGCAGTTCTTC.

This clonotype was seen repeatedly, ten times or more. V usage is TRBV6-1 and J usage is TRBJ2-1; TRBD2 aligns across 9 bases. This CDR3 spans 15 amino acids. Germline values: CDR1 MNHNS, CDR2 SASEGT. V shed 7 bases, J shed 5 bases, and the junction held 9 bases outside the gene matches. The CDR3: CASTPLTSGNNEQFF. In DNA form, the CDR3 reads TGTGCCAGCACCCCCCTGACTAGCGGAAACAATGAGCAGTTCTTC.

For this clonotype: Without the conserved terminal phenylalanine or tryptophan, this CDR3 likely stems from a read error. The J gene is TRBJ2-7, the V gene TRBV6-1, with D possibly TRBD1 on 5 matching bases. CDR3 length equals 14 residues. Germline assignment: CDR1 MNHNS and CDR2 SASEGT. Trimming took off 5 bases at V and 1 base at J, with 12 bases between the two ends. CDR3 nucleotide sequence: TGTGCCAGCAGTTCTCAAGGGGATTCCTACGAGCAGTACTTG. Protein: CASSSQGDSYEQYL.

Many counts were recorded for this clonotype. This rearrangement joins TRBV10-3 to TRBJ2-2; D might be TRBD1 (8 bases). V was shortened by 11 bases and J by 2 bases, with 24 bases between the two germline ends. The CDR3 has 17 amino acids. Per the germline V gene, CDR1 is ENHRY and CDR2 is SYGVKD. The CDR3, as DNA: TGTGCCTCCAATTGGGAGGGAGACAGGGGAAACACCGGGGAGCTGTTTTTT. It codes for CASNWEGDRGNTGELFF.